The rows below give T cell receptor beta chains drawn from one sample of a study of CD8+CD57+ T cells in acquired aplastic anemia. TCRdb fed the reads into MiXCR, producing one record per CDR3 protein. The repertoire holds 160,000 or so distinct CDR3 sequences, with roughly half as singletons. Sequencing was performed on sorted CD4+, CD8+, or CD8+CD57+ T cells (not recorded which) from PBMCs. The receptors shown here come from a human donor with aplastic anemia. The CDR3 runs from the conserved cysteine through the conserved F or W. Each record gives: V gene, clone size, D gene, J gene, CDR3 DNA, CDR3 protein. The D gene is left open where the match is weak. Clone sizes are given selectively: once, few, many, or a class where the clone is expanded.

TRBV12-3/TRBV12-4	-	-	TRBJ1-1	TGTGCCAGCAGTCGACAGGTTGTGGTTGAGGAAGCTTTCTTT	CASSRQVVVEEAFF
TRBV25-1	-	TRBD2	TRBJ2-3	TGTGCCAGCAGTCTCCCTAGCGGGAGGGATTATACGCAGTATTTT	CASSLPSGRDYTQYF
TRBV29-1	many	-	TRBJ2-5	TGCAGCGTTCGCAAGGGGGAGACCCAGTACTTC	CSVRKGETQYF
TRBV24-1	-	TRBD1	TRBJ2-1	TGTGCCATCAGGGGGCTTCACAATGAGCAGTTCTTC	CAIRGLHNEQFF
TRBV4-2	-	TRBD1	TRBJ1-4	TGTGCCAGCAGCCCCCCAGGGGGCACCGCAGGGGAAAAACTGTTTTTT	CASSPPGGTAGEKLFF
TRBV15	few	-	TRBJ2-7	TGTGCCACCAGAGGTGAGGGGTACGAGCAGTACTTC	CATRGEGYEQYF
TRBV7-2	-	TRBD2	TRBJ2-7	TGTGCCAGCAGCTTAGCTGTGGTAGCGGGGCGCTACGAGCAGTACTTC	CASSLAVVAGRYEQYF
TRBV20-1	many	-	TRBJ2-3	TGCAGTGCTAGAGATCTGGTTGTGGCAGATACGCAGTATTTT	CSARDLVVADTQYF
TRBV7-9	many	-	TRBJ1-3	TGTGCCAGCAGCTTAAGGAGGGACTGGAGCTCTGGAAACACCATATATTTT	CASSLRRDWSSGNTIYF
TRBV27	-	TRBD2	TRBJ2-7	TGTGCCAGCAGTGGCGGGACTAGCGGGGGGGCAGCCTACGAGCAGTACTTC	CASSGGTSGGAAYEQYF
TRBV2	-	-	TRBJ2-7	TGTGCCAGCACAGAAACGACCGAGCAGTACTTC	CASTETTEQYF
TRBV15	-	-	TRBJ2-7	TGTGCCACCAGCAGGGTAACCGGCGAGCAGTACTTC	CATSRVTGEQYF
TRBV7-9	-	TRBD1	TRBJ1-2	TGTGCCAGCAGCTTCACAGGGGGTGAATATGGCTACACCTTC	CASSFTGGEYGYTF
TRBV20-1	many	-	TRBJ2-3	TGCAGTGCTCACCACCGCACGCAGGGGTCCACAGATACGCAGTATTTT	CSAHHRTQGSTDTQYF
TRBV3-1	many	-	TRBJ1-1	TGTGCCAGCAGTCGACAGGCGACTGAAGCTTTCTTT	CASSRQATEAFF
TRBV2	many	-	TRBJ1-2	TGTGCCAGCGGCACTCTGGACCGCCGCCATGGCTACACCTTC	CASGTLDRRHGYTF
TRBV7-6	-	-	TRBJ1-2	TGTGCCAGCAGCTCGGACCTTAACTATGGCTACACCTTC	CASSSDLNYGYTF
TRBV25-1	-	-	TRBJ2-1	TGTGCCAGCAGTCCGACGGCCACACAGGGTGATGAGCAGTTCTTC	CASSPTATQGDEQFF
TRBV6-1	once	-	TRBJ1-1	TGTGCCAGCAGTGCACAACCGAACACTGTAGCTTTCTTT	CASSAQPNTVAFF
TRBV20-1	few	TRBD1	TRBJ2-5	TGCAGTGCTACGAGGAGTCCGACAGGGGGAGAGACCCAGTACTTC	CSATRSPTGGETQYF
TRBV5-1	few	TRBD2	TRBJ2-1	TGCGCCAGCAAATCGACTAGCGGCTCCTACAATGAGCAGTTCTTC	CASKSTSGSYNEQFF
TRBV5-8	-	-	TRBJ2-5	TGTGCCAGCAGCCAGGGGAGGGGGGCACCCGGGGAGACCCAGTACTTC	CASSQGRGAPGETQYF
TRBV20-1	many	TRBD2	TRBJ2-5	TGCAGTGCTAGAGATCAGGTGGGACTAGCGGGAGAGACCCAGTACTTC	CSARDQVGLAGETQYF
TRBV6-1	many	-	TRBJ1-4	TGTGCCAGCAGGATCCAAGGGAATGAAAAACTGTTTTTT	CASRIQGNEKLFF
TRBV6-1	many	-	TRBJ1-1	TGTGCCAGCCACCGCTTGAACACTGAAGCTTTCTTT	CASHRLNTEAFF
TRBV19	many	-	TRBJ1-2	TGTGCCAGTAGTATAGGGGCGAACTATGGCTACACCTTC	CASSIGANYGYTF
TRBV11-2	many	-	TRBJ2-3	TGTACCAGCAGCTTAAAGGGCGGGCACACAGATACGCAGTATTTT	CTSSLKGGHTDTQYF